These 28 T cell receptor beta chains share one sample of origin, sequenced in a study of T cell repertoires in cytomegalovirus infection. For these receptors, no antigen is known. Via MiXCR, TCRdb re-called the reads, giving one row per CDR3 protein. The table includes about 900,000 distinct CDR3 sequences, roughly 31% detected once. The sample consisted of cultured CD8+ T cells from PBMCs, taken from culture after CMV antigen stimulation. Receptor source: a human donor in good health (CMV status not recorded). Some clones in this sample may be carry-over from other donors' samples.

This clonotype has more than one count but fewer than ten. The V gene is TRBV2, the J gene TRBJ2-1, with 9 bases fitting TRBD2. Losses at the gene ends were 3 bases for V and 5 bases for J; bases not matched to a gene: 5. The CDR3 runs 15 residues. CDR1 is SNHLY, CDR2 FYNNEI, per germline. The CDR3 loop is CASSDIAGVNNEQFF. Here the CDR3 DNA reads TGTGCCAGCAGTGACATAGCGGGGGTAAACAATGAGCAGTTCTTC.

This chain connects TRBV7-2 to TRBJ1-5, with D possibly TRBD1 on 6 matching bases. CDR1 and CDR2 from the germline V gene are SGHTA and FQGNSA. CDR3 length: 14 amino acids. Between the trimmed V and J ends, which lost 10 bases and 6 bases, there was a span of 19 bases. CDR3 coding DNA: TGTGCCAACACCGAAATGGAGGGGGGTCAGCCCCAGCATTTT. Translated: CANTEMEGGQPQHF.

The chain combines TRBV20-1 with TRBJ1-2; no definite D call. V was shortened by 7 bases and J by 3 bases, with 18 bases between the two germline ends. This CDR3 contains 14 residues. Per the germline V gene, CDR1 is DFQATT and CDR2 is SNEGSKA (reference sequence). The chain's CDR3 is CSVLRRDGDYGYTF. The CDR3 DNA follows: TGCAGTGTTCTGCGACGTGACGGGGACTATGGCTACACCTTC.

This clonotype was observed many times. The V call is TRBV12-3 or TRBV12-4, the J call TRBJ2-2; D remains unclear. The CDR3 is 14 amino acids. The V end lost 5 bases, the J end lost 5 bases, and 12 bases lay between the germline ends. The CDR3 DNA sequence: TGTGCCAGCAGTCCCCCACCGGGTACCGGGGAGCTGTTTTTT. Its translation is CASSPPPGTGELFF.

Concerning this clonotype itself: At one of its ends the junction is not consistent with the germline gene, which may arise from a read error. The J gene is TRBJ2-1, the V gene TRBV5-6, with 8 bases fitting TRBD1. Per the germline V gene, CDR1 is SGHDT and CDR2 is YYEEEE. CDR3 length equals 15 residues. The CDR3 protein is CTSSPDRVRYNEQFF. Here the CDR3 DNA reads TGTACCAGCAGCCCGGACAGGGTGCGTTACAATGAGCAGTTCTTC.

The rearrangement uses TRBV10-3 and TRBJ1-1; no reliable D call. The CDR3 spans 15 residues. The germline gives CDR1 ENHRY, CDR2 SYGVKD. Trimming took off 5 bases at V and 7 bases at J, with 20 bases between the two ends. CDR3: CAISTTSRADFEAFF. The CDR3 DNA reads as TGTGCCATCAGTACCACCTCTCGGGCCGACTTTGAAGCTTTCTTT.

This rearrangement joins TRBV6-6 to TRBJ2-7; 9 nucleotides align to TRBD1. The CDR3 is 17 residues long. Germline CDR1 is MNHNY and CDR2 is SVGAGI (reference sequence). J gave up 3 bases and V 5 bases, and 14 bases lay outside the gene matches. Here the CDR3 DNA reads TGTGCCAGCAGTGAGGGACCCGACAGGGGGATCCTCTACGAGCAGTACGTC. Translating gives CASSEGPDRGILYEQYV.

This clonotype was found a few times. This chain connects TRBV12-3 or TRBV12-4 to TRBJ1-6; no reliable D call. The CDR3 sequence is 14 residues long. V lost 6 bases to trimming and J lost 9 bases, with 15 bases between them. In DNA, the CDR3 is TGTGCCAGCAGCGAAACCAGGTCCTCTTCACCCCTCCACTTT. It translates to CASSETRSSSPLHF.

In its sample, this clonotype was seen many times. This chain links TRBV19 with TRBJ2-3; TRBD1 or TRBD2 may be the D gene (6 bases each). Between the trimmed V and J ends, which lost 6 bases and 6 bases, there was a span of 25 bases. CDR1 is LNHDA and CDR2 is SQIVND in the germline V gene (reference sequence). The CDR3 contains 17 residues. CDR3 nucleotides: TGTGCCAGTAGCCTACGGGGGCGCGCCCCTCAGTCGGATACGCAGTATTTT. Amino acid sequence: CASSLRGRAPQSDTQYF.

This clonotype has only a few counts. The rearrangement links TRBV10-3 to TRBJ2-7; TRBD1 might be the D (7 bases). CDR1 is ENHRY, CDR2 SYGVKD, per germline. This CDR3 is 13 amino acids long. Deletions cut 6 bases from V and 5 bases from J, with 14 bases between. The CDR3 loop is CAIRQGGIHEQYV. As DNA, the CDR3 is TGTGCCATCAGGCAGGGGGGCATCCACGAGCAGTACGTC.

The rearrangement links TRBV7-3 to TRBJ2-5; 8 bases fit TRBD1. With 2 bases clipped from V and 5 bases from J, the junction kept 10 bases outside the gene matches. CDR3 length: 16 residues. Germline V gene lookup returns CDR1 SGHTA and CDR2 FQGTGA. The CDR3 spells CASSLAGGFSMETQYF. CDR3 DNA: TGTGCCAGCAGCTTAGCAGGGGGCTTTTCGATGGAGACCCAGTACTTC.

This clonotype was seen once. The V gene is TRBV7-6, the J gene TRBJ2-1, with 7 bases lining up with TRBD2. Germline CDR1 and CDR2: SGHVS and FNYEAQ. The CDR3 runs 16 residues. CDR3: CTSSLDERGYYNEQFF. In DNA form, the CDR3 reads TGTACTAGCAGCTTAGACGAGCGGGGATACTACAATGAGCAGTTCTTC. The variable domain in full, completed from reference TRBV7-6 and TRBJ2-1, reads GAGVSQSPRYKVTKRGQDVALRCDPISGHVSLYWYRQALGQGPEFLTYFNYEAQQDKSGLPNDRFSAERPEGSISTLTIQRTEQRDSAMYRCTSSLDERGYYNEQFFGPGTRLTVL.

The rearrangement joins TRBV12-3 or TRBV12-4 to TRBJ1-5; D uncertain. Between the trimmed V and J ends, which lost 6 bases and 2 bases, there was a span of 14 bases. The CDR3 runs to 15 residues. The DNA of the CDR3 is TGTGCCAGCAGACCCCCCGGGAGGGGCAATCAGCCCCAGCATTTT. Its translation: CASRPPGRGNQPQHF.

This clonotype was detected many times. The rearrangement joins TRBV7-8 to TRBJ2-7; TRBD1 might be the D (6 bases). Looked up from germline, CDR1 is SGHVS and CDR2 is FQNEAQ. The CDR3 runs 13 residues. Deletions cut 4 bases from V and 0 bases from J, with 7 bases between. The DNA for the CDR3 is TGTGCCAGCAGCTCGGACAGCTCCTACGAGCAGTACTTC. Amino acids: CASSSDSSYEQYF. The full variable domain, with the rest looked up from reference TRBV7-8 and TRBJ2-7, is GAGVSQSPRYKVAKRGQDVALRCDPISGHVSLFWYQQALGQGPEFLTYFQNEAQLDKSGLPSDRFFAERPEGSVSTLKIQRTQQEDSAVYLCASSSDSSYEQYFGPGTRLTVT.

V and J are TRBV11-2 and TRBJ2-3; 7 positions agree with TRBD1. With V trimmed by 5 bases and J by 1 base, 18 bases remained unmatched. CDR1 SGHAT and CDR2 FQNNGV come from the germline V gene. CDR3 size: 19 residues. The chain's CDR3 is CASSQATGTIRAGTDTQYF. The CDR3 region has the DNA TGTGCCAGCAGCCAGGCGACAGGGACGATCAGGGCAGGCACAGATACGCAGTATTTT. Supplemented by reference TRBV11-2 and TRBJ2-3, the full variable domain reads EAGVAQSPRYKIIEKRQSVAFWCNPISGHATLYWYQQILGQGPKLLIQFQNNGVVDDSQLPKDRFSAERLKGVDSTLKIQPAKLEDSAVYLCASSQATGTIRAGTDTQYFGPGTRLTVL.

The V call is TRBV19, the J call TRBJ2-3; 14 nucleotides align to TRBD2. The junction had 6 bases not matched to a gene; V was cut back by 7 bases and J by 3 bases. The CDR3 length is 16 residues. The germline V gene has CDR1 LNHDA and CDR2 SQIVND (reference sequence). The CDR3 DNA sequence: TGTGCCAGTAACAGACTAGCGGGGGGGCCTACAGATACGCAGTATTTT. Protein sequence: CASNRLAGGPTDTQYF.

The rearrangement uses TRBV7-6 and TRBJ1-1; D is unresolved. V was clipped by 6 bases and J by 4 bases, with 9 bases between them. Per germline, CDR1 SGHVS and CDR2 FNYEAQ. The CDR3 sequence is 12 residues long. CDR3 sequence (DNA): TGTGCCAGCAGGCTTTTAGGCACTGAAGCTTTCTTT. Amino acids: CASRLLGTEAFF.

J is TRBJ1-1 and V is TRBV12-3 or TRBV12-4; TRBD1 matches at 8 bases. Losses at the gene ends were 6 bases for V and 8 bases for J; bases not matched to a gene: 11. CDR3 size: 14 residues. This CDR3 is CASRRGQGFFEAFF. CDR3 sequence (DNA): TGTGCCAGCAGGCGAGGACAGGGATTTTTCGAAGCTTTCTTT.

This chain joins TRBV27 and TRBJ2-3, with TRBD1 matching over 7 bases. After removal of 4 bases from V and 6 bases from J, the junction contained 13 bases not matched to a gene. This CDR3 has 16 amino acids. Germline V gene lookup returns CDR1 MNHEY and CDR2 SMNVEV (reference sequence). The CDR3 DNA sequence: TGTGCCAGCAGTTCCCAGGGGGTGGCCGTCTGGGATACGCAGTATTTT. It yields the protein CASSSQGVAVWDTQYF.

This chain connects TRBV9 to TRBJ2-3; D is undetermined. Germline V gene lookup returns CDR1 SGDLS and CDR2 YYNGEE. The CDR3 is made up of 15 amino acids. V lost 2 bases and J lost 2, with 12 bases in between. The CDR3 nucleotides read TGTGCCAGCAGCGTCGGGCGCACCCACACAGATACGCAGTATTTT. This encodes CASSVGRTHTDTQYF.

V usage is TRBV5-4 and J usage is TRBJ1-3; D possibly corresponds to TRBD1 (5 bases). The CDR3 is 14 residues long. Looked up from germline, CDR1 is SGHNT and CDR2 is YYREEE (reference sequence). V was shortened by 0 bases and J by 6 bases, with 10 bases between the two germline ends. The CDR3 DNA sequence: TGTGCCAGCAGCTTGGAGGGGCAGGAAAACACCATATATTTT. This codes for CASSLEGQENTIYF.

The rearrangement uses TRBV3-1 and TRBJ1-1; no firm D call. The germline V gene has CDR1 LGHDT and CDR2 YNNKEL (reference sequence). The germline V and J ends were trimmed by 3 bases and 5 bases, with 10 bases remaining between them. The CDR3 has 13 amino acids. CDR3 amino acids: CASSQGYQTEAFF. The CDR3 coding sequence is TGTGCCAGCAGCCAGGGGTATCAGACTGAAGCTTTCTTT.

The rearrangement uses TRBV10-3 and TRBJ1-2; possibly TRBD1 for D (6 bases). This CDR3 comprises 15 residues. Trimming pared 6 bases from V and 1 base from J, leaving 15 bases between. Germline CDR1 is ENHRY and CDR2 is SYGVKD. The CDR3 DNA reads TGTGCCATCAGCGCGAAAGGGGGGAATAACTATGGCTACACCTTC. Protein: CAISAKGGNNYGYTF.

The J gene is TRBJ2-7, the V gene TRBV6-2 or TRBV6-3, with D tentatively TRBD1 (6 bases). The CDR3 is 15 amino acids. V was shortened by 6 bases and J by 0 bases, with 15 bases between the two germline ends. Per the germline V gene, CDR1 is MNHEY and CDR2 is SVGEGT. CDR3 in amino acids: CASSLGHFSSYEQYV. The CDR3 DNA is TGTGCCAGCAGCTTGGGACACTTTTCCTCCTACGAGCAGTACGTC.

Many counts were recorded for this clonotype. In DNA, the CDR3 is TGTGCCAGCAGTGAATACCTGACCGGCGGCTATGGCTACACCTTC. It specifies CASSEYLTGGYGYTF. J is TRBJ1-2 and V is TRBV6-1; D is ambiguous. The CDR3 length is 15 residues. V gave up 2 bases and J gave up 4 bases, with 14 bases separating them. The germline CDR1 and CDR2 sequences are MNHNS and SASEGT.

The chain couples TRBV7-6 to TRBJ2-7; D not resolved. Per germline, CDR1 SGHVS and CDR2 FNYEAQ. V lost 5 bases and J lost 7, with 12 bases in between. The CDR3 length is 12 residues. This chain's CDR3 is CASSPIGYEQYF. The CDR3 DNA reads TGTGCCAGCAGCCCTATAGGGTATGAGCAGTACTTC.

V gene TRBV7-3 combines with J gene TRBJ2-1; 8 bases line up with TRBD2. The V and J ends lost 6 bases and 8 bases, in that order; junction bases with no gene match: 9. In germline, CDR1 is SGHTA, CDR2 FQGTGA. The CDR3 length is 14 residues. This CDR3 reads CASSFRGGRDEQFF. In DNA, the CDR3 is TGTGCCAGCAGTTTCCGGGGGGGCCGGGATGAGCAGTTCTTC.

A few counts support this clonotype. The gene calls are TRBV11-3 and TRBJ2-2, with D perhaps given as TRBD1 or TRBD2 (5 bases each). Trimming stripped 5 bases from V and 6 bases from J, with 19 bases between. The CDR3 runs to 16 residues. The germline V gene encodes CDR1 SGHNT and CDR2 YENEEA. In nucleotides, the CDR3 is TGTGCCAGCAGCCCCCACGAGGGGCCGCCGGCCGGGGAGCTGTTTTTT. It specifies CASSPHEGPPAGELFF.